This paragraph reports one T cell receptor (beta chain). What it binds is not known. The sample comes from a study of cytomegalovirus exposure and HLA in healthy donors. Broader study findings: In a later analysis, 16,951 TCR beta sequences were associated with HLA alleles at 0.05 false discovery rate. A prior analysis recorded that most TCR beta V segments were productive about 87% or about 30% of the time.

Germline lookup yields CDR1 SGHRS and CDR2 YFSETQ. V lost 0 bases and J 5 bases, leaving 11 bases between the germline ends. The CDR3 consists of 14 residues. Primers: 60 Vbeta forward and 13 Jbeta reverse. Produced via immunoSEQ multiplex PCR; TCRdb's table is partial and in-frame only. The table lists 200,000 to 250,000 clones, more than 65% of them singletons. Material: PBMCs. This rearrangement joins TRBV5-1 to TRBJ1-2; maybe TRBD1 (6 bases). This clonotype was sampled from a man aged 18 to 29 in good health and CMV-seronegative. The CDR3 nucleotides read TGCGCCAGCAGCTTGGCACAGGGCCTTTATGGCTACACCTTC. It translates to CASSLAQGLYGYTF.